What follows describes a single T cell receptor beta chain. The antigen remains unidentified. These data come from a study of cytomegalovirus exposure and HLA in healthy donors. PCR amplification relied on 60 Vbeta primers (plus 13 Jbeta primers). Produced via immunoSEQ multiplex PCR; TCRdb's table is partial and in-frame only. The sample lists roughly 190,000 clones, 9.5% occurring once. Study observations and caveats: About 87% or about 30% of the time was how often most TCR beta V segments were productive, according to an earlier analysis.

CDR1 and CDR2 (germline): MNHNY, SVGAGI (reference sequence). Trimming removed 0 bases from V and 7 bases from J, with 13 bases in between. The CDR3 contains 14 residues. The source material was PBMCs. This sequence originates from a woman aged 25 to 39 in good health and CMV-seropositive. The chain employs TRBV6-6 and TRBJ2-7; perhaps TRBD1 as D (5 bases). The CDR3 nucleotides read TGTGCCAGCAGTTACTCGATTGGGGCGGCGGAGCAGTACTTC. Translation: CASSYSIGAAEQYF.